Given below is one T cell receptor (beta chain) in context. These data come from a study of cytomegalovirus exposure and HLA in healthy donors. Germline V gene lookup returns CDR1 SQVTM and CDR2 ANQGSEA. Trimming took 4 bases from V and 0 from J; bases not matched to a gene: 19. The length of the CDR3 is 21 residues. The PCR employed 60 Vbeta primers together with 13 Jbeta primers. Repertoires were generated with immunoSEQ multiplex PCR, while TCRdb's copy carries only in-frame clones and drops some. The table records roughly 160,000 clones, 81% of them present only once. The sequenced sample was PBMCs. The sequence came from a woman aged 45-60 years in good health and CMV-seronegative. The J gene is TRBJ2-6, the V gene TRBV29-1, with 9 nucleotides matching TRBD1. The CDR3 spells CSVASPGQGQKVLSGANVLTF. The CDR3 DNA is TGCAGCGTTGCATCCCCGGGACAGGGCCAGAAGGTCCTCTCTGGGGCCAACGTCCTGACTTTC.